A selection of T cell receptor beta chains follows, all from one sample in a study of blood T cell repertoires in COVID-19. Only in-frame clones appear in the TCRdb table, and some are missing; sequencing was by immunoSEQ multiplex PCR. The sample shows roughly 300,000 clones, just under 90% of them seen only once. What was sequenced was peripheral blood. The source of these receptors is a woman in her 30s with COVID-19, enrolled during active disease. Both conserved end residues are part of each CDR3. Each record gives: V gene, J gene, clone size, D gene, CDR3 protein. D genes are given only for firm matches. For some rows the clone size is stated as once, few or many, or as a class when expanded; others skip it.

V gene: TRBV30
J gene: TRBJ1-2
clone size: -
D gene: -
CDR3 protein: CAWSPQGGYGYTF

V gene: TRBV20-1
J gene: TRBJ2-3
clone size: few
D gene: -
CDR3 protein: CSAAQRTTQYF

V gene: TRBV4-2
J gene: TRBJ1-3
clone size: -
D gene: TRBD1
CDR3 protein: CASSPSWDRDVWLSGNTIYF

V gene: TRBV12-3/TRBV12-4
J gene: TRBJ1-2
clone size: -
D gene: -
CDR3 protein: CASRYGSGGYTF

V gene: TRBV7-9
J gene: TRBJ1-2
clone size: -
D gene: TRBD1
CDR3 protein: CASSRGQGDGYTF

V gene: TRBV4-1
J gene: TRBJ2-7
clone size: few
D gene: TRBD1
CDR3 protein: CASSLGTGSEQYF

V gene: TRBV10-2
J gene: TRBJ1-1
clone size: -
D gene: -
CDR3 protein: CASSAQRLEAFF

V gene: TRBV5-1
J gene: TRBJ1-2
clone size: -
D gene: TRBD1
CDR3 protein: CASSSTGVYGYTF

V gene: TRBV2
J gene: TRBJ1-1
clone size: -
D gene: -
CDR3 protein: CASSAGGRNTEAFF

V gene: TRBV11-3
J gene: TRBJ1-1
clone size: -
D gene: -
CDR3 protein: CASSITGFEAFF

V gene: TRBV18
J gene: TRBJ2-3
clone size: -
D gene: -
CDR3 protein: CASSPMATDTQYF

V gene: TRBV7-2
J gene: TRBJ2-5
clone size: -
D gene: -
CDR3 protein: CASSSVLREETQYF

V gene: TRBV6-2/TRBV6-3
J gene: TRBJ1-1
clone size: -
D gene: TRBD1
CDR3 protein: CASTPGTAEAFF

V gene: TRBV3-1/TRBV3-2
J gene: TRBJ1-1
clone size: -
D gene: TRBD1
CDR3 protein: CASSPNTGNRGTEAFF

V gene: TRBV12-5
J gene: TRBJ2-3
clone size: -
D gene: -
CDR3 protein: CASGLGRGSSVTDTQYF

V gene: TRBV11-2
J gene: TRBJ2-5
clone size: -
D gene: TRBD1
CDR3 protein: CASSARDRGSQETQYF

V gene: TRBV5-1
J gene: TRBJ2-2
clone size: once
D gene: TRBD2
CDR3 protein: CASSPLTSDNTGELFF

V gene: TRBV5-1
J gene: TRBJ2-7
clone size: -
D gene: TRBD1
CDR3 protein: CASSLGDRVPYEQYF

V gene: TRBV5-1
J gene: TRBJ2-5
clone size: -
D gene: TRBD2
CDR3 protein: CASSSGLAGGETQYF

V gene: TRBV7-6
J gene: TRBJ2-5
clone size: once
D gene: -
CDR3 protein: CASSLAGRETQYF

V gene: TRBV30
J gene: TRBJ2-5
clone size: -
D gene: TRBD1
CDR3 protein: CAWSVRDSAQYF

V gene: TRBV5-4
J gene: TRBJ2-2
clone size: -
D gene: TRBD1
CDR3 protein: CASRRTGGVETGELFF

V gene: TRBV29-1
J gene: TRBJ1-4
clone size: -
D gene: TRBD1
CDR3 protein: CSVSGQGREKLFF

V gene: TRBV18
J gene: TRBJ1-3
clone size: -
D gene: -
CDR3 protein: CASSPRGRMSGNTIYF

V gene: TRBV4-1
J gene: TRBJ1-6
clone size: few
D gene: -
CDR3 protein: CASSPYPNSPLHF

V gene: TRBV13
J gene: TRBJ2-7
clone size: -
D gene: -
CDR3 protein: CASSFARQSYEQYF

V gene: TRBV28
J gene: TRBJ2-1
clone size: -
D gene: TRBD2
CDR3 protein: CASSSSGGPLNEQFF

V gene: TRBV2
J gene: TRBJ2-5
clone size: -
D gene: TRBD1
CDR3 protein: CASSLGTVQETQYF

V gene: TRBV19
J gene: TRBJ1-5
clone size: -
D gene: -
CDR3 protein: CASSMAGSLSSNQPQHF

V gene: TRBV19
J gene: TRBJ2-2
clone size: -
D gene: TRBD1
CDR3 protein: CASRDRGPGGELFF

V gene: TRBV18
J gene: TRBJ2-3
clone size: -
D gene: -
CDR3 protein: CASSPLGQVAVDTQYF

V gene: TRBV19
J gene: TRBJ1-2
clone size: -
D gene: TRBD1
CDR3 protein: CASSTLQTGYNYGYTF

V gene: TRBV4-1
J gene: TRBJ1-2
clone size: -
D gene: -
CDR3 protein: CASSQVFGANYGYTF

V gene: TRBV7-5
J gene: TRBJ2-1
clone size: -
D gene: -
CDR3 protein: CARSRGLAGYNEQFF

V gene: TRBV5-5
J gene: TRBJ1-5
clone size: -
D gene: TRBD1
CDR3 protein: CASSAGQGEGQPQHF

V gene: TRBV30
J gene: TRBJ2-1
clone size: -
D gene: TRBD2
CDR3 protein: CAWSDELAGGHNEQFF

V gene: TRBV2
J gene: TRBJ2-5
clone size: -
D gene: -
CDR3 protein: CASKEGETQYF

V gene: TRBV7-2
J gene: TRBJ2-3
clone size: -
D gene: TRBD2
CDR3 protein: CASSLQRGGTDTQYF

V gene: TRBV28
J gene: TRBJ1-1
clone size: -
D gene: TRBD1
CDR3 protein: CASRPGQGKEGTEAFF

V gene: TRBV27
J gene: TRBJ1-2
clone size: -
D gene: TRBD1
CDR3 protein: CASSTMDRVGGYTF

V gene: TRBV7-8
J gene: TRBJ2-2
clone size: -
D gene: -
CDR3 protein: CASSLAEGTGELFF

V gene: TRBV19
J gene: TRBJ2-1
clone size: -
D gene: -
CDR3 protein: CATNRDMSSYNEQFF

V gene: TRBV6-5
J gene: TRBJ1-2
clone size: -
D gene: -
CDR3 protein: CASSYSTATYGYTF

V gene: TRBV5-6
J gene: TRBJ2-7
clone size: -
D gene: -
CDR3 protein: CASSGGANHEQYF

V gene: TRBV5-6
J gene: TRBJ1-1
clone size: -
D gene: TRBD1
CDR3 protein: CASSINRGRRGNTEAFF

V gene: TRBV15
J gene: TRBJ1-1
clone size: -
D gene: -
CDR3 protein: CATAPWGGTEAFF

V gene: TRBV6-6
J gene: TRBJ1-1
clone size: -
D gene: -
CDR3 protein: CASSSGTTNTEAFF

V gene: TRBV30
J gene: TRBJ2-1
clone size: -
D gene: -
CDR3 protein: CAWSQPQGFYNEQFF

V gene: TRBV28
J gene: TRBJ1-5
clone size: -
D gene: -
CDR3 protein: CASSGNQPQHF

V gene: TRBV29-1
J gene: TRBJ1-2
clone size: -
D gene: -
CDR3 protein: CSVDFNGGYTF

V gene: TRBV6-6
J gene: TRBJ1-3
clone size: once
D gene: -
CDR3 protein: CASSLQRNTIYF

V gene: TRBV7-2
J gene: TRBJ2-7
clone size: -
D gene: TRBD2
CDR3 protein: CASSLAASGGASEQYF

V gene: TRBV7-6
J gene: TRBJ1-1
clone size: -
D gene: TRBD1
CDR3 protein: CASSFLPGQRNEAFF

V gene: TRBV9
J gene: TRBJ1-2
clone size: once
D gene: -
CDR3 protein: CASSGAAGGLGYGYTF

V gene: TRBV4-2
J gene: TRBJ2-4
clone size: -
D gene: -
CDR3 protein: CASSQVLGAADIQYF

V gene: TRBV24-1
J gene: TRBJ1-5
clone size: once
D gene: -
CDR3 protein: CATSLSRGQPQHF